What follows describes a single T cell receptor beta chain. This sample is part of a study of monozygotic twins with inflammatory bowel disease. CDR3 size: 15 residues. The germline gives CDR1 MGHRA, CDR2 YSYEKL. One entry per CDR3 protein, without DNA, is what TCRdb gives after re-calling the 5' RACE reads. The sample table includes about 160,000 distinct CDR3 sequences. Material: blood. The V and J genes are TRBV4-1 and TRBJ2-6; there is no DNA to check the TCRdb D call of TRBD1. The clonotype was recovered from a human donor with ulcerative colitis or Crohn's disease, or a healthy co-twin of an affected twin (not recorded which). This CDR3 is CASAQGARGANVLTF.